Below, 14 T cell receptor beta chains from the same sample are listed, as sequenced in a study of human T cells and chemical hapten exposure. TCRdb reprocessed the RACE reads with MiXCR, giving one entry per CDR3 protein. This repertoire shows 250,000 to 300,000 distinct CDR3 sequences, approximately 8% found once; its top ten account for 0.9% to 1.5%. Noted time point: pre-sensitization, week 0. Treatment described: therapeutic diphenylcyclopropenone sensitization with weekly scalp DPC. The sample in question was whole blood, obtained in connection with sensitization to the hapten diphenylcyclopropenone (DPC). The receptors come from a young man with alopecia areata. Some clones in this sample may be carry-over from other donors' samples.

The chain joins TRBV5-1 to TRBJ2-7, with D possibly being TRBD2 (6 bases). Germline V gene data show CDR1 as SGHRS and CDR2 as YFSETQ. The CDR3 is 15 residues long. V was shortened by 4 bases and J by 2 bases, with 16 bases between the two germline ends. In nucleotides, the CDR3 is TGCGCCAGCAGCCGGATTGGGACGGGAGCCTACGAGCAGTACTTC. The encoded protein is CASSRIGTGAYEQYF. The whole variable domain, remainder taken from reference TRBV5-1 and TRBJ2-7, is KAGVTQTPRYLIKTRGQQVTLSCSPISGHRSVSWYQQTPGQGLQFLFEYFSETQRNKGNFPGRFSGRQFSNSRSEMNVSTLELGDSALYLCASSRIGTGAYEQYFGPGTRLTVT.

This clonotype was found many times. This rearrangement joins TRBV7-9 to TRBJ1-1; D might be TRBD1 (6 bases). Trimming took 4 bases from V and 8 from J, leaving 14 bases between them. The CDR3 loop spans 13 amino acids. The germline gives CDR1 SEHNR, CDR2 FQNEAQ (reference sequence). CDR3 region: CASSYMRTVEAFF. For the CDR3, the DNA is TGTGCCAGCAGCTATATGAGGACAGTGGAAGCTTTCTTT.

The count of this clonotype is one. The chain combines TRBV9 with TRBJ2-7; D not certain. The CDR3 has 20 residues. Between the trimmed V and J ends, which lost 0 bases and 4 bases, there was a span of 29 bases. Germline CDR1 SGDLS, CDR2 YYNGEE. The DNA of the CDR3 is TGTGCCAGCAGCGTAGTAGGGCAGACCGAAGGGCTCACCCCATCTTACGAGCAGTACGTC. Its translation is CASSVVGQTEGLTPSYEQYV.

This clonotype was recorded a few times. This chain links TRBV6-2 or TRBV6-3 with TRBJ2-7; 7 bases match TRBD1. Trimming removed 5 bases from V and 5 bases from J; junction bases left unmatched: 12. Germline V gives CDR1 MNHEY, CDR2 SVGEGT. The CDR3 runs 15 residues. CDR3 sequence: CASSNDRVLLNEQYV. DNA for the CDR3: TGTGCCAGCAGTAACGACAGGGTATTATTAAACGAGCAGTACGTC.

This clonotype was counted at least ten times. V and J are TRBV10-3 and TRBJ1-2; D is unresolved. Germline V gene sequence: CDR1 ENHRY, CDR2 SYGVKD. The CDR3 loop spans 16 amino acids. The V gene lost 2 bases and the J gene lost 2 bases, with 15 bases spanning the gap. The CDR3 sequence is CAISERWGTVNYGYTF. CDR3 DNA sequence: TGTGCCATCAGTGAGCGCTGGGGTACAGTCAACTATGGCTACACCTTC.

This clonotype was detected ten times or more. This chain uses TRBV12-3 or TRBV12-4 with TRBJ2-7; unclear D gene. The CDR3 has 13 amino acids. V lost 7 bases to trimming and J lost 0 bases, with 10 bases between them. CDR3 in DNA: TGTGCCAGCACGCCGGGCAGCTCCTACGAGCAGTACTTC. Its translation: CASTPGSSYEQYF.

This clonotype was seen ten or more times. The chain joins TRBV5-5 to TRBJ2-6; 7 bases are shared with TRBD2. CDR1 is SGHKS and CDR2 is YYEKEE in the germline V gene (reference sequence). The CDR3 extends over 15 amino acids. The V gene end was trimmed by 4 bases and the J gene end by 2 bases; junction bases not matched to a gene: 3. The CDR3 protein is CASSIGLAGANVLTF. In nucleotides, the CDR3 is TGTGCCAGCAGCATTGGACTAGCTGGGGCCAACGTCCTGACTTTC.

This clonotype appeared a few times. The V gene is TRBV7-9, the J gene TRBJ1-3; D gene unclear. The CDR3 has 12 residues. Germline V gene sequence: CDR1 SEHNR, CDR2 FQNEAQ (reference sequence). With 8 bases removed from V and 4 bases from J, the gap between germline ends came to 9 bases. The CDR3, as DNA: TGTGCCAGCGTCAATTGGGGAAACACCATATATTTT. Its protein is CASVNWGNTIYF.

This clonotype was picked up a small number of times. The CDR3 DNA follows: TGTGCCAGCAGCTTAGGAGGACTCAAGAACACTGAAGCTTTCTTT. Its translation: CASSLGGLKNTEAFF. The chain has TRBV7-3 and TRBJ1-1, with D uncertain. V dropped 2 bases and J dropped 1 base, with 11 bases sitting between them. There are 15 residues in the CDR3. Germline CDR1 SGHTA, CDR2 FQGTGA.

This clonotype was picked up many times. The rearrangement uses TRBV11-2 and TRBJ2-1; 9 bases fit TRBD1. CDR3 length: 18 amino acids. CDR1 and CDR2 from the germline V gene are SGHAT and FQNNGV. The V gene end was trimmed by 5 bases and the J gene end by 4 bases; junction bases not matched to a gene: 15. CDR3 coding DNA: TGTGCCAGCAGCGAACCTAGCCCGTGGGACAGGGATTACAATGAGCAGTTCTTC. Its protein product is CASSEPSPWDRDYNEQFF. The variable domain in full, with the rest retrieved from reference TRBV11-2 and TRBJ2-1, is EAGVAQSPRYKIIEKRQSVAFWCNPISGHATLYWYQQILGQGPKLLIQFQNNGVVDDSQLPKDRFSAERLKGVDSTLKIQPAKLEDSAVYLCASSEPSPWDRDYNEQFFGPGTRLTVL.

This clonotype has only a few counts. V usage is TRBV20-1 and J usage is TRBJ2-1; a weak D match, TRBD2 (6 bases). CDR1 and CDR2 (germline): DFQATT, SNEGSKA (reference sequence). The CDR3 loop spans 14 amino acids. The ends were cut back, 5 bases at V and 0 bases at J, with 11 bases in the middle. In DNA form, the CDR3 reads TGCAGTGCTCCTCGGGGGAGCTCCTACAATGAGCAGTTCTTC. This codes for CSAPRGSSYNEQFF.

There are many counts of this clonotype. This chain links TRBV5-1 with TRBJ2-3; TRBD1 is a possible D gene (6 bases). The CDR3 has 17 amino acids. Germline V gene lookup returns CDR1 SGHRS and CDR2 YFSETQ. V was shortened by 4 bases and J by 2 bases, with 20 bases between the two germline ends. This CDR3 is CASSRNTHWTDTDTQYF. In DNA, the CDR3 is TGCGCCAGCAGCCGGAACACCCATTGGACAGACACAGATACGCAGTATTTT. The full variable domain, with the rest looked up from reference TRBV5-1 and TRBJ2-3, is KAGVTQTPRYLIKTRGQQVTLSCSPISGHRSVSWYQQTPGQGLQFLFEYFSETQRNKGNFPGRFSGRQFSNSRSEMNVSTLELGDSALYLCASSRNTHWTDTDTQYFGPGTRLTVL.

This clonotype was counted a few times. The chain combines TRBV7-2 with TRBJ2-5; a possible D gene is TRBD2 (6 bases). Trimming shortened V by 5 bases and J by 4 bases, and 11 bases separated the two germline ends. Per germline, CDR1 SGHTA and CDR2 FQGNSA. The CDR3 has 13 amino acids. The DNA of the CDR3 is TGTGCCAGCAGCCCCCGGCGGGGAGAGACCCAGTACTTC. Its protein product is CASSPRRGETQYF.

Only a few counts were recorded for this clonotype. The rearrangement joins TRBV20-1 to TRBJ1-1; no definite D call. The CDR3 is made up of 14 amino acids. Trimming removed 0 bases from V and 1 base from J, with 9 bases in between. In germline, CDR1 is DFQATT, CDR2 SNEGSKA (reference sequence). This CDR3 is CSARDRRQNTEAFF. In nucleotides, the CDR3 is TGCAGTGCTAGAGATCGGCGTCAGAACACTGAAGCTTTCTTT.